This TCR beta chain was sequenced in a study of shared clonotypes between healthy human individuals. The method was immunoSEQ multiplex PCR; TCRdb's version includes in-frame clones alone and lacks a portion of them. The repertoire holds roughly 500,000 clones, with 90% to 96% as singletons. The length of the CDR3 is 14 residues. Trimming pared 3 bases from V and 3 bases from J, leaving 9 bases between. The germline CDR1 and CDR2 sequences are LNHDA and SQIVND (reference sequence). Splitting the CD4+ cells yielded a CD45RA+ naive subset and a CD45RA-negative memory subset. The chain combines TRBV19 with TRBJ2-1, with D unclear. Material: naive CD4+ T cells sorted from blood. The subset denotes: CD45RA+ positively selected. The origin of this receptor is a woman aged 25 to 39 in good health. CDR3 in amino acids: CASSMKGLYNEQFF. DNA of the CDR3: TGTGCCAGTAGTATGAAGGGTCTCTACAATGAGCAGTTCTTC.